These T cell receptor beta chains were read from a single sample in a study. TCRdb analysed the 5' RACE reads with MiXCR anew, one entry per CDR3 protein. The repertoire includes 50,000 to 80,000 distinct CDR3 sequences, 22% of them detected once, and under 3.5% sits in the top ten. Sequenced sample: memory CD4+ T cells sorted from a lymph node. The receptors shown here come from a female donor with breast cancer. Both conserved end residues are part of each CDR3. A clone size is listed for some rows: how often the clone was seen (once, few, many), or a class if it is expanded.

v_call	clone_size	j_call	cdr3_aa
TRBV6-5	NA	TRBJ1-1	CASVDRGYVGTEAFF
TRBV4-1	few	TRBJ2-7	CASSQAGLAREQYF
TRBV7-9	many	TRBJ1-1	CASSQQGNTEAFF
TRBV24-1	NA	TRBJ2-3	CATRDRSSTDTQYF
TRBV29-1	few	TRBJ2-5	CSVRTSAQETQYF
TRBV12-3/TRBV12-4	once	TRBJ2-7	CASSSSLRDIYYEQYF
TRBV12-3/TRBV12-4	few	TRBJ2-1	CASSGTSGTNEQFF
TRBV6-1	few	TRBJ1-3	CASRKGLLEGNTIYF
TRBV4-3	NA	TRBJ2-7	CASSQAGSGHIYEQYF
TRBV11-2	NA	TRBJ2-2	CASMNKNTGELFF
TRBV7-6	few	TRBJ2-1	CASSLAVGFAYNEQFF
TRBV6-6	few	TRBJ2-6	CASNAPGANVLTF
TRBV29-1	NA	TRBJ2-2	CSAAPRDNTGELFF
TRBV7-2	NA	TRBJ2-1	CASSLSSGRHNEQFF
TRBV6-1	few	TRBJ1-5	CASSVNREARQPQHF
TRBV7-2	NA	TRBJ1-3	CASSQGARRNTIYF
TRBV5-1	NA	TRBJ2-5	CASKPSTQQETQYF
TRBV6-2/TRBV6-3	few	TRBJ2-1	CASSGDRGRLEEQFF
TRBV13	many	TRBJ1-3	CASSSPRGDTIYF
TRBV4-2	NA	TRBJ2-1	CASSLRIGLGVSHEQFF
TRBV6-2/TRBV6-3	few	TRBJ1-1	CASTRTALNTEAFF
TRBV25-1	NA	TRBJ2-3	CASSQMSGGFTDTQYF
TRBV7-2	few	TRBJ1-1	CASSSGTGASFF
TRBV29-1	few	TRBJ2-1	CSVPRPGRGPNEQFF
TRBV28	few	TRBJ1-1	CASIPRGQEAFF
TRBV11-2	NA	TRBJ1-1	CASSFAGLGNTEAFF
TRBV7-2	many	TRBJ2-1	CASSPGGGYNEQFF
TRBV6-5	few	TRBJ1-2	CASSPGGNSNYGYTF
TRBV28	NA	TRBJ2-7	CASSWLRYEQYF
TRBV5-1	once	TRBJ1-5	CASSMSSNQPQHF
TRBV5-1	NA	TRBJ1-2	CASSTDTQGAGYGYTF
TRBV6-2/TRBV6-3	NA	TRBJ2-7	CASRTRGTSSYEQYF